The clone carrying this T cell receptor (beta chain) occurred once. Its specificity is not known. This entry comes from a study of cytomegalovirus exposure and HLA in healthy donors. General study findings and limits: In a later analysis, compared with equally common non-associated chains, HLA-associated beta chains were more expanded.

CDR3 length equals 18 residues. With 3 bases clipped from V and 7 bases from J, the junction kept 18 bases outside the gene matches. Germline CDR1 is LNHDA and CDR2 is SQIVND (reference sequence). Vbeta (60) and Jbeta (13) primers were used in the PCR. Data came from immunoSEQ multiplex PCR; TCRdb stores just in-frame clones and leaves some out. The table lists more than 85,000 clones, under 85% of them singletons. The sequence derives from a woman between 45 and 60 years old in good health and CMV-seropositive. The sample taken for sequencing was PBMCs. This chain connects TRBV19 to TRBJ1-5; 7 positions agree with TRBD1. DNA of the CDR3: TGTGCCAGTAGTATTGGGGGGACAGTAAGGGGGGCCGGCCAGCCCCAGCATTTT. Translating it yields CASSIGGTVRGAGQPQHF.